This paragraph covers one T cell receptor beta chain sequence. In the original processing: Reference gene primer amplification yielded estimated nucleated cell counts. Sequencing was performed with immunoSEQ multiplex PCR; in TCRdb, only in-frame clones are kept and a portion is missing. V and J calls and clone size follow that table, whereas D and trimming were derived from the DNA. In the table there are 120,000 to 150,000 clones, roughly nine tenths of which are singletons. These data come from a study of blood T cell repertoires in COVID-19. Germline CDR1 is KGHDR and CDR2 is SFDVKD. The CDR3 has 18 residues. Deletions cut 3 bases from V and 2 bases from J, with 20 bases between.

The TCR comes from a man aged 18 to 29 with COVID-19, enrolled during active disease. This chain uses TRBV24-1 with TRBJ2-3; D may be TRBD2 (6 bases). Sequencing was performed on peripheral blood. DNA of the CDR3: TGTGCCACCAGTGATCCCGTAGGTAGCGGTGGGTACACAGATACGCAGTATTTT. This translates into CATSDPVGSGGYTDTQYF.